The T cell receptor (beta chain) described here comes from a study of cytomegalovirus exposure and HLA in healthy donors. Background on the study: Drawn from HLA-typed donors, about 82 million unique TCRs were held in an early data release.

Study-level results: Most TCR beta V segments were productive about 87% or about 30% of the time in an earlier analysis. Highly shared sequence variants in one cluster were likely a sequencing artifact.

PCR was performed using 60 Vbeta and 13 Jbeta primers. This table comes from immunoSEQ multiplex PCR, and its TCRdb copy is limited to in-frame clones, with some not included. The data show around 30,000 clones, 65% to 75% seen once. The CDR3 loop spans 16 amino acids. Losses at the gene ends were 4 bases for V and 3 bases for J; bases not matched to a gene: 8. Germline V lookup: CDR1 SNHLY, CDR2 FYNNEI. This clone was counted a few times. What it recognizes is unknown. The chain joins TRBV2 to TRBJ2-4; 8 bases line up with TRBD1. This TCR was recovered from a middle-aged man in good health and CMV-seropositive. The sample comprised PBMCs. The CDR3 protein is CASSVGEGQGKNIQYF. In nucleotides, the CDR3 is TGTGCCAGCAGTGTTGGGGAAGGACAGGGCAAAAACATTCAGTACTTC.